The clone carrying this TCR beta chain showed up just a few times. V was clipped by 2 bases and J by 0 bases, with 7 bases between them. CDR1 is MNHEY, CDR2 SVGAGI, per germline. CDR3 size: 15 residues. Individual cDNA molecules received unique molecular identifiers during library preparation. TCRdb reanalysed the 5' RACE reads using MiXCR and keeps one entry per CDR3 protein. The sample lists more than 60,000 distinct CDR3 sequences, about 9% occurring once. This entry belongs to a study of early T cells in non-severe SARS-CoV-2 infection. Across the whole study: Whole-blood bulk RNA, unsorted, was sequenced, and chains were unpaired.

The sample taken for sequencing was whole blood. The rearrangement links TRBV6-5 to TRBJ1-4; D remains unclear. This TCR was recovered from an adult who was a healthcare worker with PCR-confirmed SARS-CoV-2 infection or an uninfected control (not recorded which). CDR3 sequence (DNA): TGTGCCAGCAGTTACGTCCGGACAACTAATGAAAAACTGTTTTTT. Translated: CASSYVRTTNEKLFF.